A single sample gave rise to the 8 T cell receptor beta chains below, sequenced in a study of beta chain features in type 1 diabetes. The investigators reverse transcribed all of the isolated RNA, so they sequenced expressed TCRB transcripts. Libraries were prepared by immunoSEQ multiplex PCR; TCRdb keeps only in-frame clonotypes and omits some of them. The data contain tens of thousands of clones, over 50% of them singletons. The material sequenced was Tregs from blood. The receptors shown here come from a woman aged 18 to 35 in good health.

The CDR3 sequence: CASSLGHSNQPQHF. CDR3 bases: TGTGCCAGCAGCTTGGGGCATAGCAATCAGCCCCAGCATTTT. The chain carries TRBV7-8 and TRBJ1-5; tentatively, D is TRBD1 (5 bases). V was trimmed by 3 bases and J by 0 bases, leaving 6 bases between them. The CDR3 extends over 14 amino acids. Germline V gene data show CDR1 as SGHVS and CDR2 as FQNEAQ.

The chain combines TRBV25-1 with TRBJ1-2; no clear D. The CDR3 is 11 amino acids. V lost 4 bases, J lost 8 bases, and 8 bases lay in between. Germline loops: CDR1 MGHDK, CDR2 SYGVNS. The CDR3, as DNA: TGTGCCAGCAGTGTTAACTCCGGCTACACCTTC. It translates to CASSVNSGYTF.

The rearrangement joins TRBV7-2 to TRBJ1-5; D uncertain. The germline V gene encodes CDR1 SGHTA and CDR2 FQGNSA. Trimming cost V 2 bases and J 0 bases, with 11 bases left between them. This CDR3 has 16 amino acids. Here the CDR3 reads CASSLRSQVSNQPQHF. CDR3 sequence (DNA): TGTGCCAGCAGCTTAAGGTCCCAGGTTAGCAATCAGCCCCAGCATTTT.

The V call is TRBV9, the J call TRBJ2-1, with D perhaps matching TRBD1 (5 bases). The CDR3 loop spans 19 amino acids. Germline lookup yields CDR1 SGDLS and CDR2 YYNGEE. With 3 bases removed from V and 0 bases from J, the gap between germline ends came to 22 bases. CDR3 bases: TGTGCCAGCAGCGCCCACCCCCCAGGGCGTCCTAGCTCCTACAATGAGCAGTTCTTC. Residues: CASSAHPPGRPSSYNEQFF.

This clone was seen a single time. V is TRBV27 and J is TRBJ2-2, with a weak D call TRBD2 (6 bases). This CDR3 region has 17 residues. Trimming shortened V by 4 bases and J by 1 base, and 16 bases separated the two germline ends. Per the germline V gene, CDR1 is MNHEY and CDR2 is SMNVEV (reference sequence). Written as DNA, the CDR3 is TGTGCCAGCAGTTCCCATTCCGGGGGTTGGAACACCGGGGAGCTGTTTTTT. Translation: CASSSHSGGWNTGELFF.

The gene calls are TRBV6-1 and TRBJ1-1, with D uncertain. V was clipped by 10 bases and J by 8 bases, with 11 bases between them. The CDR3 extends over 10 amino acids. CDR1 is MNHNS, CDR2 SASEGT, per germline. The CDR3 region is CATREPEAFF. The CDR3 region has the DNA TGTGCCACCCGAGAACCAGAAGCTTTCTTT.

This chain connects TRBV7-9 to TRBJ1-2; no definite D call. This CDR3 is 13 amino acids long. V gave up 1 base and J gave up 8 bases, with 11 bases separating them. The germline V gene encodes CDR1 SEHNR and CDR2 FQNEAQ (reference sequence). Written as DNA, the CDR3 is TGTGCCAGCAGCTTAGGGGCAGGAAACGGCTACACCTTC. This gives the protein CASSLGAGNGYTF.

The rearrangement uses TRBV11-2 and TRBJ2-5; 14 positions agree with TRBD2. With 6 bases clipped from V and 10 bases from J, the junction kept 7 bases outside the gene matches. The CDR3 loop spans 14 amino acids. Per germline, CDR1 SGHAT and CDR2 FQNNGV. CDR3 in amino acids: CASRPGTSGGLQYF. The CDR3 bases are TGTGCCAGCAGACCCGGGACTAGCGGGGGCCTCCAGTACTTC.